The 2 T cell receptor beta chains in this list originate from one sample, sequenced in a study of blood T cells in healthy people across ages. Using a J-beta primer mix together with a sample-barcoded 5' primer, a second PCR was run for about 6 to 11 cycles. In TCRdb, the 5' RACE reads were re-called with MiXCR into one record per CDR3 protein. The data show almost 1 million distinct CDR3 sequences, about 51% seen once. Sequencing used blood. Receptor source: a woman aged 60-75 years in good health.

The chain recombines TRBV5-1 with TRBJ1-2; 11 bases map to TRBD1. This CDR3 spans 15 amino acids. Germline V gives CDR1 SGHRS, CDR2 YFSETQ. Germline trimming cut 4 bases from V and 5 bases from J; bases unmatched to any gene: 7. The CDR3, as DNA: TGCGCCAGCAGCGCTCCCGGACAGGGGGCTTATGGCTACACCTTC. Protein sequence: CASSAPGQGAYGYTF.

This clonotype has just a few counts. The rearrangement uses TRBV7-9 and TRBJ2-1, with 10 positions matching TRBD2. In germline, CDR1 is SEHNR, CDR2 FQNEAQ (reference sequence). Germline trimming cut 5 bases from V and 10 bases from J; bases unmatched to any gene: 11. This CDR3 region has 15 residues. Here the CDR3 reads CASSVPGLAKGEQFF. As DNA, the CDR3 is TGTGCCAGCAGCGTACCGGGACTAGCGAAGGGAGAGCAGTTCTTC.